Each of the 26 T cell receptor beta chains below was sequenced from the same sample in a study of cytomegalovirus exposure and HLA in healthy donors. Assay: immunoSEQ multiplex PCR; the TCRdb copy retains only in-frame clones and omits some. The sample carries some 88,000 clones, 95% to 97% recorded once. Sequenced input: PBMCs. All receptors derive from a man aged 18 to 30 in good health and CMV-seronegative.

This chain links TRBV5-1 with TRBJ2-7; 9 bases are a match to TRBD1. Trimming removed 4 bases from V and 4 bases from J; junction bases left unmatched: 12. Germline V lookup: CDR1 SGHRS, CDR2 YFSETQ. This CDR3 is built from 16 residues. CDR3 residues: CASSLGSPGQGYEQYV. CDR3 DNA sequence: TGCGCCAGCAGCCTCGGATCACCGGGACAGGGTTACGAGCAGTACGTC.

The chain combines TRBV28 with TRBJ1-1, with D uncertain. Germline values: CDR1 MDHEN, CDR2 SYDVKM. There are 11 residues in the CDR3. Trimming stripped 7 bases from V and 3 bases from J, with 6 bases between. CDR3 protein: CASTGDTEAFF. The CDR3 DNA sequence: TGTGCCAGCACGGGAGACACTGAAGCTTTCTTT.

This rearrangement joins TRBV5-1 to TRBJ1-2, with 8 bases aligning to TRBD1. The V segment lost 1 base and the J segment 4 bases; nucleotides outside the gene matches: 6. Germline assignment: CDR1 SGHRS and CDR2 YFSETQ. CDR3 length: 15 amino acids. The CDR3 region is CASSLRTGIVYGYTF. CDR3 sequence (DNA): TGCGCCAGCAGCTTGAGGACAGGGATCGTCTATGGCTACACCTTC.

The CDR3 sequence: CASTNGGLREKLFF. The CDR3 bases are TGTGCCAGCACCAACGGGGGGTTAAGGGAAAAACTGTTTTTT. The rearrangement uses TRBV6-6 and TRBJ1-4; possibly TRBD1 for D (5 bases). CDR1 and CDR2 from the germline V gene are MNHNY and SVGAGI (reference sequence). The CDR3 is made up of 14 amino acids. Deletions cut 7 bases from V and 8 bases from J, with 17 bases between.

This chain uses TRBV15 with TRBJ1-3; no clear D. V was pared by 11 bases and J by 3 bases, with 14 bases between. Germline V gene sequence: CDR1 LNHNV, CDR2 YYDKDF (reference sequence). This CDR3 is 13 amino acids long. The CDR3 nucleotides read TGTGCCGCTAGCTTATCCTTTGGAAACACCATATATTTT. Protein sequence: CAASLSFGNTIYF.

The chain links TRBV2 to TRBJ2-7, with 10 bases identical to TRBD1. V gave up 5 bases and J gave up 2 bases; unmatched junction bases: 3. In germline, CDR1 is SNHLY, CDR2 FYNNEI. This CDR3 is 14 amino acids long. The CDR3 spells CASSFGTGAYEQYV. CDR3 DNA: TGTGCCAGCAGTTTCGGGACAGGGGCCTACGAGCAGTACGTC.

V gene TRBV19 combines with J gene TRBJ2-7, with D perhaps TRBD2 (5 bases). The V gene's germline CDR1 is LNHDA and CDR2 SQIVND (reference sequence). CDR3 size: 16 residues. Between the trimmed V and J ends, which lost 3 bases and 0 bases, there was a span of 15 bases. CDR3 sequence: CASSILWTGSSYEQYF. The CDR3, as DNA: TGTGCCAGTAGTATCCTATGGACTGGAAGCTCCTACGAGCAGTACTTC. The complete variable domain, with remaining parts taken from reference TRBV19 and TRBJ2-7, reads DGGITQSPKYLFRKEGQNVTLSCEQNLNHDAMYWYRQDPGQGLRLIYYSQIVNDFQKGDIAEGYSVSREKKESFPLTVTSAQKNPTAFYLCASSILWTGSSYEQYFGPGTRLTVT.

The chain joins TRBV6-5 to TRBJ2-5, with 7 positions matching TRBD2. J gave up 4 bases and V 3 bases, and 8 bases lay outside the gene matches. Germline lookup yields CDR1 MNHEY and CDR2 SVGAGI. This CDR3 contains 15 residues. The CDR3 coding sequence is TGTGCCAGCAGTTATGGACTAGTGCAGTTAGAGACCCAGTACTTC. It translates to CASSYGLVQLETQYF.

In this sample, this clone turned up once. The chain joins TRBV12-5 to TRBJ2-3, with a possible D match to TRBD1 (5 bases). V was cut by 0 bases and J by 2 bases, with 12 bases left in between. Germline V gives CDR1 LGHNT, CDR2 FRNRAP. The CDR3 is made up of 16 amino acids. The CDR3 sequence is CASGLVPDRFTDTQYF. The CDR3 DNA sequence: TGTGCTAGTGGTTTGGTACCCGACAGATTCACAGATACGCAGTATTTT.

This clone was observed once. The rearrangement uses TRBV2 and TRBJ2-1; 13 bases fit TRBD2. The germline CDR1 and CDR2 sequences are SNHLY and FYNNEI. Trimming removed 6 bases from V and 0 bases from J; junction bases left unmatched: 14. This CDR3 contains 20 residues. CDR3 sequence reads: CASRPGLAGVWGSSYNEQFF. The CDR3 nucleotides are TGTGCCAGCAGACCTGGACTAGCGGGAGTCTGGGGGAGCTCCTACAATGAGCAGTTCTTC.

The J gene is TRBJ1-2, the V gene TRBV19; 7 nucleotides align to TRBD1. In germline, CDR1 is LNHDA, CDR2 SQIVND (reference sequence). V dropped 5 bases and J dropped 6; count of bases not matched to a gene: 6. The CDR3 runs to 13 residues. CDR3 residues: CASSQGGKDGYTF. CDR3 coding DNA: TGTGCCAGTAGTCAGGGGGGAAAGGATGGCTACACCTTC.

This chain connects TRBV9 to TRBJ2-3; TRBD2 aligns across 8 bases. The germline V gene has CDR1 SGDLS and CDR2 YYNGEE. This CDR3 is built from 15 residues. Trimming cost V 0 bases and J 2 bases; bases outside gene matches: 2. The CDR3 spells CASSVGGRTTDTQYF. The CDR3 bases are TGTGCCAGCAGCGTAGGCGGGAGGACCACAGATACGCAGTATTTT.

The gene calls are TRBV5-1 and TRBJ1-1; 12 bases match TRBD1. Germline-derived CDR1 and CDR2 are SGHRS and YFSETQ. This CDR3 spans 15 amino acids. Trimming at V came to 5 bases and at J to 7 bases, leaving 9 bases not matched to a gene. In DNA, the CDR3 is TGCGCCAGCAGACGCGGGACAGGGGGCGCAAATGAAGCTTTCTTT. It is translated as CASRRGTGGANEAFF.

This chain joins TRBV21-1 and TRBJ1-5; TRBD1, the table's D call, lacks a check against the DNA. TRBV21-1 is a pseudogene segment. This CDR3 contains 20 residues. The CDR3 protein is CASSIVRDSRVVRHNQPQHF. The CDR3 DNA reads TGTGCCAGCAGCATCGTAAGGGACAGTAGGGTGGTTCGCCACAATCAGCCCCAGCATTTT.

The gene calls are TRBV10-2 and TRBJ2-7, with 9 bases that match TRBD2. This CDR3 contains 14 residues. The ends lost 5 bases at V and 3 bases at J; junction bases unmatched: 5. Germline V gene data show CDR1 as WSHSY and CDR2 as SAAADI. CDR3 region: CASSPGLAFYEQYV. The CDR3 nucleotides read TGCGCCAGCAGTCCGGGACTAGCTTTCTACGAGCAGTACGTC.

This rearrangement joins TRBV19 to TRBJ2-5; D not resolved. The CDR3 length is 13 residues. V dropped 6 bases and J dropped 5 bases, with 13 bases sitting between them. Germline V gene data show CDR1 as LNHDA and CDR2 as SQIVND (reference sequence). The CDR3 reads CASSSDTWETQYF. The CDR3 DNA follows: TGTGCCAGTAGCTCCGACACCTGGGAGACCCAGTACTTC.

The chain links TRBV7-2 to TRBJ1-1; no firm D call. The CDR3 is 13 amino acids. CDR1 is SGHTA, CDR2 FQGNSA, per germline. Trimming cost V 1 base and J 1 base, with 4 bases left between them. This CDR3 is CASSLDRNTEAFF. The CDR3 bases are TGTGCCAGCAGCTTAGATCGGAACACTGAAGCTTTCTTT. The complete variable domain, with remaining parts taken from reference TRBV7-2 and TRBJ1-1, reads GAGVSQSPSNKVTEKGKDVELRCDPISGHTALYWYRQSLGQGLEFLIYFQGNSAPDKSGLPSDRFSAERTGGSVSTLTIQRTQQEDSAVYLCASSLDRNTEAFFGQGTRLTVV.

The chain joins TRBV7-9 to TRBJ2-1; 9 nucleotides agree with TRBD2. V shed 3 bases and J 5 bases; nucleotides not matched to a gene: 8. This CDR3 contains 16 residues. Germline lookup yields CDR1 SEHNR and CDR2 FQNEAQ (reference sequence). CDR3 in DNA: TGTGCCAGCAGCTTTACCCCGATAGCGGGAGACAATGAGCAGTTCTTC. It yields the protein CASSFTPIAGDNEQFF.

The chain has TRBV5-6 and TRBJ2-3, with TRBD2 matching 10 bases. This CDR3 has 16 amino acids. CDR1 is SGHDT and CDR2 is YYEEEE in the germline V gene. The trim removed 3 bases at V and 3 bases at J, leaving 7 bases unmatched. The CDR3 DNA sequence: TGTGCCAGCAGCTACGAAGTAGCGGGAGGTACAGATACGCAGTATTTT. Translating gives CASSYEVAGGTDTQYF.

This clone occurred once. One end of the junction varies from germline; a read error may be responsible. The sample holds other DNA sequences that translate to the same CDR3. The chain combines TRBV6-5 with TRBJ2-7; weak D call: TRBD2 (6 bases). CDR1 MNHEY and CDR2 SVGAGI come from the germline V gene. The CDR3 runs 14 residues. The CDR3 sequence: CASSLDGSSYEQYF. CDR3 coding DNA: TGTGCCAGCAGTTTGGACGGGAGCTCCTACGAGCAGTACTTT.

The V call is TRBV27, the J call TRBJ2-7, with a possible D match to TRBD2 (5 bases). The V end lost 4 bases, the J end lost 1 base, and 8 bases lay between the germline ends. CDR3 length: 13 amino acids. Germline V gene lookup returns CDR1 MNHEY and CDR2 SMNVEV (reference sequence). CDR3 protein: CASSYGKSYEQYF. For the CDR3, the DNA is TGTGCCAGCAGTTACGGGAAATCCTACGAGCAGTACTTC.

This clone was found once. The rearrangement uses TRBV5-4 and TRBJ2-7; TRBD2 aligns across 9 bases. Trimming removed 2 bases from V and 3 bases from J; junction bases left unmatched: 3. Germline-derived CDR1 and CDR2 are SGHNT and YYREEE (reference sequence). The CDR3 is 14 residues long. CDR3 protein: CASSFSGRIYEQYF. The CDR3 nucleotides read TGTGCCAGCAGCTTTAGCGGGAGAATCTACGAGCAGTACTTC.

Written as DNA, the CDR3 is TGCAGCGTTGCTCAGGCGAGCTCTGGAAACACCATATATTTT. Translation gives CSVAQASSGNTIYF. The V gene is TRBV29-1, the J gene TRBJ1-3; D unclear. The CDR3 extends over 14 amino acids. The ends were cut back, 4 bases at V and 0 bases at J, with 10 bases in the middle. The germline CDR1 and CDR2 sequences are SQVTM and ANQGSEA.

The CDR3 nucleotides read TGTGCCAGCAGCTTCAGGGCCTCCGTAGGGGGCTACACCTTC. It specifies CASSFRASVGGYTF. V usage is TRBV7-8 and J usage is TRBJ1-2; possibly TRBD1 for D (5 bases). The germline V gene has CDR1 SGHVS and CDR2 FQNEAQ. Between the trimmed V and J ends, which lost 3 bases and 8 bases, there was a span of 16 bases. The CDR3 length is 14 residues.

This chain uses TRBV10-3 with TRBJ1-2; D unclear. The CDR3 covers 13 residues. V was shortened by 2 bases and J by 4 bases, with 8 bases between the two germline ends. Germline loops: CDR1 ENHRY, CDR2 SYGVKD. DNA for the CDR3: TGTGCCATCAGTGAGGGAACGGGCTATGGCTACACCTTC. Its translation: CAISEGTGYGYTF.

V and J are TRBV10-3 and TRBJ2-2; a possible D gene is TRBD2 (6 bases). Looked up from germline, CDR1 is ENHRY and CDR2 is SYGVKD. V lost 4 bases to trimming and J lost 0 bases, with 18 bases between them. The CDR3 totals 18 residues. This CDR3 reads CAISGTLGGASNTGELFF. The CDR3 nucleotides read TGTGCCATCAGTGGAACCTTGGGGGGTGCCTCGAACACCGGGGAGCTGTTTTTT.